This TCR beta chain comes out of a study of CD8 T cells in Susac syndrome. The CDR3 loop spans 13 amino acids. Per germline, CDR1 KGHDR and CDR2 SFDVKD. The trim removed 5 bases at V and 9 bases at J, leaving 5 bases unmatched. TCR beta was sequenced from blood CD8+ and CD4+ T cells. Treatment-naive patients with stable or active relapsing-remitting disease served as multiple sclerosis controls. This clonotype was seen once. Random hexamers primed reverse transcription of roughly 0.5 to 1 ug RNA. With immunoSEQ multiplex PCR, TCR beta CDR3 was amplified across 54 Vbeta and 13 Jbeta. Each CDR3 protein is one row after TCRdb ran MiXCR on the immunoSEQ multiplex PCR reads. Of 170,000 or so distinct CDR3 sequences in the sample, under 95% were seen once.

The sequence was obtained from a human donor with multiple sclerosis. Sequencing was done on a sample of CD4+ T cells from PBMCs. The V call is TRBV24-1, the J call TRBJ2-7, with 11 bases fitting TRBD1. CDR3 protein: CATSGRDRGVQYF. CDR3 in DNA: TGTGCCACCAGTGGCCGGGACAGGGGGGTGCAGTACTTC.